Below, one TCR beta chain is given with its context. The antigen is undetermined. CDR3 length: 16 amino acids. Between the trimmed V and J ends, which lost 4 bases and 7 bases, there was a span of 20 bases. The germline CDR1 and CDR2 sequences are MDHEN and SYDVKM. These data belong to a study of T-cell reconstitution after alpha-beta-depleted transplantation in children. Whole-study findings and limits: Roughly two months post-transplant, alpha-beta T cells reportedly originated from several hundred graft clones that had expanded.

As it was prepared, the TCRbeta library received unique molecular identifiers. From the PCR reads, TCRdb called clonotypes with MiXCR, one entry per CDR3 protein. The sample contains just over 950,000 distinct CDR3 sequences, about 26% of which appear only once. This clonotype was obtained from a boy younger than two who had a stem cell transplant for SCID, so the T cells may come from the graft donor. J is TRBJ2-1 and V is TRBV28; tentatively, D is TRBD1 (6 bases). The sample here was PBMCs, mostly from graft donor cells, taken 360 days after TCRalphabeta/CD19-depleted stem cell transplant. In nucleotides, the CDR3 is TGTGCCAGCAGTTCTCACAGGGTCCCTGGGGAGAATGAGCAGTTCTTC. This codes for CASSSHRVPGENEQFF.